This T cell receptor (beta chain) was found in a study of CD8+ T cells in alopecia areata. The treatment was: oral pan-JAK inhibitor, 5-10 mg twice daily. Study results and caveats: Scalp clonality dropped significantly under tofacitinib, as did expanded CD8+ top-100 clones. Clonality exceeded that of normal scalp in lesional scalp, most notably in alopecia totalis/universalis. Links between baseline CD8+ expansion and response need larger treated cohorts.

Concerning this clone: Its matching antigen is unknown.

Reverse transcription of extracted RNA yielded cDNA, which provided the sequencing template. Clones were sequenced by immunoSEQ multiplex PCR, and TCRdb holds only the in-frame ones, with some missing. The repertoire holds some 170,000 clones, with less than 75% as singletons. V dropped 3 bases and J dropped 10 bases, with 10 bases sitting between them. This CDR3 has 13 amino acids. Germline CDR1 reads MGHDK; CDR2 reads SYGVNS. This receptor was identified in a human donor with alopecia areata. The chain is built from TRBV25-1 and TRBJ1-6; D gene ambiguous. The specimen comprised CD4+ T cells sorted from blood, sampled at approximately week 60, from a patient treated with tofacitinib. This CDR3 reads CASSEILGSPLHF. In DNA form, the CDR3 reads TGTGCCAGCAGTGAGATTTTAGGCTCACCCCTCCACTTT.